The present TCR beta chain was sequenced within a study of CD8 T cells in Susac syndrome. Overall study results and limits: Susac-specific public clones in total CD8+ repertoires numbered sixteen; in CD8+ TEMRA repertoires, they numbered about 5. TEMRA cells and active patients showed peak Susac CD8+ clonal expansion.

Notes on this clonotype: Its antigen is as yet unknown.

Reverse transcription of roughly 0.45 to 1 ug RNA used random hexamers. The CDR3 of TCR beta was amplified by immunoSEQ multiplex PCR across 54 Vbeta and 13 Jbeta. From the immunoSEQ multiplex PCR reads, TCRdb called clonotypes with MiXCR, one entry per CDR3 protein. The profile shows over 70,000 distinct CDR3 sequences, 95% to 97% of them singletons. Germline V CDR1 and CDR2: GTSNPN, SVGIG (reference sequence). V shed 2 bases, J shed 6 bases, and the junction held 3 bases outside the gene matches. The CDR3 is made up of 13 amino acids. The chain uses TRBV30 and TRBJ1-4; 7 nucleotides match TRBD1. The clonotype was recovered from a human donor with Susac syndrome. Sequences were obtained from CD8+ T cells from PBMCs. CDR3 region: CAWSRDSYEKLFF. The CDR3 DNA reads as TGTGCCTGGAGTCGGGACAGCTATGAAAAACTGTTTTTT.